The clone carrying this TCR beta chain has just one count. What it recognizes is unknown. This CDR3 region has 13 residues. The germline gives CDR1 LGHNA, CDR2 YSLEER. Deletions cut 1 base from V and 8 bases from J, with 11 bases between. Specified time point: recipient sample about 28 days before transplant, after cytoreduction. The sample belongs to a study of T cell clonotyping in hematopoietic cell transplantation. For the study at large: Cytoreduction preceded collection of pretransplant recipient samples.

Study-wide results and caveats: No sorting was done, leaving CD4 and CD8 contributions mixed.

This table comes from immunoSEQ multiplex PCR, and its TCRdb copy is limited to in-frame clones, with some not included. The table records about 36,000 clones, roughly 95% of them present only once. Sequenced material: peripheral blood mononuclear cells, taken before stem cell transplant. The clonotype comes from a man aged 35 to 55 with chronic myeloid leukemia. Some clones in this sample may be carry-over from other donors' samples. J is TRBJ1-1 and V is TRBV4-3; D gene uncertain. CDR3 protein: CASSQVSKSEAFF. CDR3 DNA sequence: TGCGCCAGCAGCCAAGTCAGTAAGTCAGAAGCTTTCTTT.